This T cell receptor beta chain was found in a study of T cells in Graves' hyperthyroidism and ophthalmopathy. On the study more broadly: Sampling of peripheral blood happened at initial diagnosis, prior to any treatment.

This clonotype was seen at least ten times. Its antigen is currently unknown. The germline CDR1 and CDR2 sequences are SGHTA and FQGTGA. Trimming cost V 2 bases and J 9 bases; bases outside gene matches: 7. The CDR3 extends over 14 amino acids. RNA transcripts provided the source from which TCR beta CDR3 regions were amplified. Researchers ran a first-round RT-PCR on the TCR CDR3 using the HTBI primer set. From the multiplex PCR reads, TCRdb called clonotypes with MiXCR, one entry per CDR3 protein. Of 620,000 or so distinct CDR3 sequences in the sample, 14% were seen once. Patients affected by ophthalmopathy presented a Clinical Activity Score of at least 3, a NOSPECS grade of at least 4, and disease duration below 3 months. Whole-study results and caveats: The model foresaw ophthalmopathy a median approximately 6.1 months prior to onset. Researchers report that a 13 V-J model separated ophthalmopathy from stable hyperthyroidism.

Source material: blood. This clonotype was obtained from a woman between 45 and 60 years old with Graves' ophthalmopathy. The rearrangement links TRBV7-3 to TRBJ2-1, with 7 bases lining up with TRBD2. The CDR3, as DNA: TGTGCCAGCAGCTTAGGGACTAAAATTAGTGAGCAGTTCTTC. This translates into CASSLGTKISEQFF. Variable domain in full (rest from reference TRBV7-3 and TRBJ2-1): GAGVSQTPSNKVTEKGKYVELRCDPISGHTALYWYRQSLGQGPEFLIYFQGTGAADDSGLPNDRFFAVRPEGSVSTLKIQRTERGDSAVYLCASSLGTKISEQFFGPGTRLTVL.